This entry lists 30 T cell receptor beta chains sequenced from one sample in a study of blood T cell repertoires in COVID-19. Libraries were prepared by immunoSEQ multiplex PCR; TCRdb keeps only in-frame clonotypes and omits some of them. The sample lists 150,000 to 200,000 clones; around 74% were seen once. The sequencing sample was made of peripheral blood. The receptors here all came from a woman at least 80 years old with acute or convalescent COVID-19.

This sequence joins TRBV28 and TRBJ1-2; D unresolved. Germline CDR1 reads MDHEN; CDR2 reads SYDVKM. Trimming stripped 3 bases from V and 3 bases from J, with 8 bases between. This CDR3 is 13 amino acids long. The CDR3 region is CASSFGRDYGYTF. CDR3 coding DNA: TGTGCCAGCAGTTTTGGGAGGGACTATGGCTACACCTTC.

The chain employs TRBV12-3 or TRBV12-4 and TRBJ1-1; D unclear. Trimming removed 5 bases at V and 4 bases at J, with 11 bases between. CDR3 size: 13 residues. The CDR3 nucleotides are TGTGCCAGCAGTCTCCTAGGTGGCACTGAAGCTTTCTTT. It codes for CASSLLGGTEAFF.

This clone has just one count. The gene calls are TRBV5-4 and TRBJ1-2; maybe TRBD1 (6 bases). The V and J ends lost 4 bases and 8 bases respectively, with 18 bases between them. Germline V lookup: CDR1 SGHNT, CDR2 YYREEE (reference sequence). The CDR3 has 14 amino acids. DNA for the CDR3: TGTGCCAGCAGCCCTCCCGAGGGGGTGAGCGGCTACACCTTC. This translates into CASSPPEGVSGYTF.

This chain uses TRBV6-6 with TRBJ1-2; 7 bases agree with TRBD1. After removal of 6 bases from V and 5 bases from J, the junction contained 6 bases not matched to a gene. This CDR3 comprises 13 residues. Looked up from germline, CDR1 is MNHNY and CDR2 is SVGAGI (reference sequence). CDR3 protein: CASSPGQMYGYTF. The CDR3 bases are TGTGCCAGCAGCCCGGGACAGATGTATGGCTACACCTTC.

This clone was seen a handful of times. The chain employs TRBV6-5 and TRBJ2-7; TRBD1 matches 8 bases. Per germline, CDR1 MNHEY and CDR2 SVGAGI. V lost 5 bases and J lost 6; bases outside the gene matches: 9. The CDR3 is 14 residues long. This chain's CDR3 is CASSMTGDIFEQYF. The CDR3 DNA sequence: TGTGCCAGCAGTATGACAGGGGATATATTCGAGCAGTACTTC.

As regards this clone: A much larger clonotype is one base distant, so this may be a read error. Other nucleotide sequences in the sample specify the same CDR3. The chain links TRBV28 to TRBJ1-3; D not resolved. The germline V gene encodes CDR1 MDHEN and CDR2 SYDVKM. CDR3 size: 13 residues. Deletions cut 2 bases from V and 4 bases from J, with 6 bases between. The CDR3 region is CASSLLQGNTIYF. The CDR3 DNA reads TGTGCCAGCAGTTTACTTCAGGGAAACACCATATATTTT. Combining the CDR3 with reference TRBV28 and TRBJ1-3 gives the whole variable domain DVKVTQSSRYLVKRTGEKVFLECVQDMDHENMFWYRQDPGLGLRLIYFSYDVKMKEKGDIPEGYSVSREKKERFSLILESASTNQTSMYLCASSLLQGNTIYFGEGSWLTVV.

The rearrangement uses TRBV28 and TRBJ2-7; D possibly corresponds to TRBD2 (5 bases). V shed 6 bases and J shed 4 bases, with 19 bases lying between them. This CDR3 comprises 15 residues. The germline gives CDR1 MDHEN, CDR2 SYDVKM. The CDR3 here is CASSRRTPRGYEQYF. CDR3 DNA: TGTGCCAGCAGCCGGAGGACCCCACGGGGTTACGAGCAGTACTTC.

The chain joins TRBV7-2 to TRBJ2-1; TRBD2 agrees at 12 bases. The length of the CDR3 is 15 residues. Germline-derived CDR1 and CDR2 are SGHTA and FQGNSA. After removal of 6 bases from V and 6 bases from J, the junction contained 6 bases not matched to a gene. In nucleotides, the CDR3 is TGTGCCAGCAGTCTAGCGGGAGGGCCCGTCAATGAGCAGTTCTTC. As protein: CASSLAGGPVNEQFF. Drawing the rest from reference TRBV7-2 and TRBJ2-1, the complete variable domain is GAGVSQSPSNKVTEKGKDVELRCDPISGHTALYWYRQSLGQGLEFLIYFQGNSAPDKSGLPSDRFSAERTGGSVSTLTIQRTQQEDSAVYLCASSLAGGPVNEQFFGPGTRLTVL.

The chain links TRBV29-1 to TRBJ2-7; the D gene is possibly TRBD2 (6 bases). Looked up from germline, CDR1 is SQVTM and CDR2 is ANQGSEA. Trimming took off 6 bases at V and 2 bases at J, with 11 bases between the two ends. This CDR3 contains 12 residues. The CDR3 bases are TGCAGCGTCCGTAGCGGAACCTACGAGCAGTACTTC. Translation: CSVRSGTYEQYF.

This clone showed up just a few times. J is TRBJ1-4 and V is TRBV6-6; no clear D. Germline lookup yields CDR1 MNHNY and CDR2 SVGAGI (reference sequence). V gave up 6 bases and J gave up 5 bases, with 13 bases separating them. The CDR3 consists of 14 residues. The DNA of the CDR3 is TGTGCCAGCAGAAACAGCCTTTCCAATGAAAAACTGTTTTTT. Residues: CASRNSLSNEKLFF.

The CDR3 sequence is CASSPGVKETQYF. The CDR3 region has the DNA TGTGCCAGCAGCCCCGGGGTTAAAGAGACCCAGTACTTC. V gene TRBV11-2 combines with J gene TRBJ2-5, with D possibly TRBD2 on 5 matching bases. The CDR3 has 13 residues. V lost 5 bases, J lost 3 bases, and 10 bases lay in between. Per germline, CDR1 SGHAT and CDR2 FQNNGV.

The count of this clone is one. V is TRBV28 and J is TRBJ1-5; D call uncertain. The germline V and J ends were trimmed by 5 bases and 10 bases, with 12 bases remaining between them. The CDR3 runs 12 residues. CDR1 is MDHEN, CDR2 SYDVKM, per germline. The CDR3 DNA sequence: TGTGCCAGCAGTGACCTCCGGAGCCCCCAGCATTTT. Protein product: CASSDLRSPQHF.

In this sample, this clone turned up a few times. The V and J genes are TRBV19 and TRBJ1-4; unclear D gene. This CDR3 has 13 residues. The germline V gene encodes CDR1 LNHDA and CDR2 SQIVND (reference sequence). V lost 6 bases to trimming and J lost 3 bases, with 8 bases between them. For the CDR3, the DNA is TGTGCCAGTAGGGTTTCGGCTAATGAAAAACTGTTTTTT. It translates to CASRVSANEKLFF.

This chain uses TRBV30 with TRBJ2-7; 8 nucleotides agree with TRBD1. After removal of 2 bases from V and 3 bases from J, the junction contained 3 bases not matched to a gene. The length of the CDR3 is 13 residues. Germline V gene sequence: CDR1 GTSNPN, CDR2 SVGIG (reference sequence). The DNA of the CDR3 is TGTGCCTGGAGTAGGGGACAGGACTACGAGCAGTACTTC. Translation gives CAWSRGQDYEQYF.

The chain combines TRBV4-1 with TRBJ1-3; D is unclear. The V end was cut by 4 bases, the J end by 0 bases, with 10 bases between. The CDR3 sequence is 15 residues long. The V gene's germline CDR1 is MGHRA and CDR2 YSYEKL. The CDR3 loop is CASSPGSNSGNTIYF. DNA for the CDR3: TGCGCCAGCAGCCCGGGGTCCAACTCTGGAAACACCATATATTTT.

The J gene is TRBJ2-1, the V gene TRBV19; TRBD1 is a possible D gene (6 bases). V lost 5 bases, J lost 2 bases, and 10 bases lay in between. This CDR3 comprises 14 residues. Germline CDR1 is LNHDA and CDR2 is SQIVND (reference sequence). The CDR3 bases are TGTGCCAGTAGTTTTACAGGGACCTACAATGAGCAGTTCTTC. Protein sequence: CASSFTGTYNEQFF.

This clone was found a few times. The gene calls are TRBV5-5 and TRBJ1-5, with D tentatively TRBD1 (6 bases). Germline values: CDR1 SGHKS, CDR2 YYEKEE (reference sequence). The CDR3 runs 15 residues. V lost 0 bases to trimming and J lost 5 bases, with 12 bases between them. The DNA for the CDR3 is TGTGCCAGCAGCTTGGGAGTTCCAGGGGATCAGCCCCAGCATTTT. Translation: CASSLGVPGDQPQHF. Supplemented by reference TRBV5-5 and TRBJ1-5, the full variable domain reads DAGVTQSPTHLIKTRGQQVTLRCSPISGHKSVSWYQQVLGQGPQFIFQYYEKEERGRGNFPDRFSARQFPNYSSELNVNALLLGDSALYLCASSLGVPGDQPQHFGDGTRLSIL.

Notes on this clone: Other DNA sequences within the sample encode an identical CDR3. This chain connects TRBV7-9 to TRBJ1-5; no firm D call. V shed 2 bases and J shed 6 bases, with 8 bases lying between them. Germline V gene data show CDR1 as SEHNR and CDR2 as FQNEAQ (reference sequence). This CDR3 region has 13 residues. The DNA for the CDR3 is TGTGCCAGCAGCTTATCAGGAAGTCAGCCCCAGCATTTT. This codes for CASSLSGSQPQHF.

The gene calls are TRBV28 and TRBJ2-2, with 7 bases aligning to TRBD2. Germline-derived CDR1 and CDR2 are MDHEN and SYDVKM. J gave up 3 bases and V 3 bases, and 4 bases lay outside the gene matches. This CDR3 has 15 residues. The CDR3 bases are TGTGCCAGCAGTTTGAGCGGGGTGTACACCGGGGAGCTGTTTTTT. It specifies CASSLSGVYTGELFF.

The chain carries TRBV11-2 and TRBJ2-7; D gene ambiguous. Germline V CDR1 and CDR2: SGHAT, FQNNGV. Between the trimmed V and J ends, which lost 0 bases and 5 bases, there was a span of 5 bases. This CDR3 comprises 12 residues. CDR3 in DNA: TGTGCCAGCAGCTTAGATTATAACGAGCAGTACTTC. Protein sequence: CASSLDYNEQYF.

This clone was seen many times. This chain connects TRBV5-8 to TRBJ1-5; D not resolved. Germline V lookup: CDR1 SGHTS, CDR2 YDEGEE. The V and J ends lost 0 bases and 2 bases respectively, with 3 bases between them. The CDR3 consists of 13 residues. Here the CDR3 reads CASSLAGNQPQHF. The CDR3 DNA follows: TGTGCCAGCAGCTTGGCCGGCAATCAGCCCCAGCATTTT.

The rearrangement uses TRBV18 and TRBJ2-7; 7 nucleotides line up with TRBD1. The ends lost 3 bases at V and 2 bases at J; junction bases unmatched: 7. Germline V lookup: CDR1 KGHSH, CDR2 LQKENI. The CDR3 sequence is 15 residues long. Here the CDR3 DNA reads TGTGCCAGCTCACCGGGGCAGGGGGACACCTACGAGCAGTACTTC. Protein sequence: CASSPGQGDTYEQYF.

V usage is TRBV2 and J usage is TRBJ1-4, with 7 bases that match TRBD1. V lost 0 bases to trimming and J lost 8 bases; unmatched junction nucleotides: 9. This CDR3 is built from 16 residues. The V gene's germline CDR1 is SNHLY and CDR2 FYNNEI. The CDR3 coding sequence is TGTGCCAGCAGTGAAGCCCACAGGGGATCGGGCGAAAAACTGTTTTTT. Its translation: CASSEAHRGSGEKLFF.

The V gene is TRBV4-2, the J gene TRBJ1-1; D is unresolved. The CDR3 contains 14 residues. The V and J ends lost 3 bases and 4 bases respectively, with 12 bases between them. Germline V gives CDR1 LGHNA, CDR2 YNFKEQ. Written as DNA, the CDR3 is TGTGCCAGCAGCCACGACTTGATGGGCACTGAAGCTTTCTTT. It is translated as CASSHDLMGTEAFF.

The V call is TRBV2, the J call TRBJ2-1; tentatively, D is TRBD2 (5 bases). The germline V gene has CDR1 SNHLY and CDR2 FYNNEI. V was trimmed by 4 bases and J by 1 base, leaving 14 bases between them. The CDR3 is made up of 16 amino acids. CDR3 region: CASSGSSRASYNEQFF. The CDR3 coding sequence is TGTGCCAGCAGTGGGTCTTCGCGGGCGTCCTACAATGAGCAGTTCTTC.

The chain joins TRBV12-3 or TRBV12-4 to TRBJ1-1; a weak D match, TRBD1 (5 bases). V lost 3 bases and J 5 bases, leaving 10 bases between the germline ends. The CDR3 covers 13 residues. The CDR3 nucleotides are TGTGCCAGCAGTTTTCTTCAGGGAACTGAAGCTTTCTTT. It codes for CASSFLQGTEAFF.

V gene TRBV27 combines with J gene TRBJ2-7; D is undetermined. Trimming took off 4 bases at V and 2 bases at J, with 3 bases between the two ends. Germline CDR1 reads MNHEY; CDR2 reads SMNVEV (reference sequence). The CDR3 is made up of 11 amino acids. The CDR3 DNA is TGTGCCAGCAGTTCCGCCTACGAGCAGTACTTC. This codes for CASSSAYEQYF.

This chain links TRBV3-1 (or the pseudogene TRBV3-2) with TRBJ2-4; possibly TRBD1 for D (6 bases). The CDR3 length is 12 residues. Germline loops: CDR1 LGHDT, CDR2 YNNKEL (reference sequence). V shed 7 bases and J shed 11 bases, with 15 bases lying between them. CDR3: CASTLGHLLQYF. For the CDR3, the DNA is TGTGCCAGCACCCTGGGACACCTCCTTCAGTACTTC.

The gene calls are TRBV6-5 and TRBJ1-1, with D maybe TRBD1 (6 bases). CDR3 length: 13 amino acids. In germline, CDR1 is MNHEY, CDR2 SVGAGI. V was pared by 7 bases and J by 0 bases, with 9 bases between. CDR3 loop: CASTGQLNTEAFF. The CDR3, as DNA: TGTGCCAGCACCGGACAGTTGAACACTGAAGCTTTCTTT.

The chain employs TRBV28 and TRBJ1-2; a weak D match, TRBD1 (6 bases). With 10 bases removed from V and 1 base from J, the gap between germline ends came to 13 bases. CDR3 length: 13 amino acids. Per germline, CDR1 MDHEN and CDR2 SYDVKM. The CDR3 loop is CATEKDSNYGYTF. The CDR3 nucleotides are TGTGCCACCGAAAAGGACAGTAACTATGGCTACACCTTC.